The T cell receptor beta chain under discussion was sequenced for a study of blood T cell repertoires in COVID-19. Study summary: The study drew acute and convalescent COVID-19 samples from the United States, Italy and Spain. T cells, B-cell-depleted T cells, or PBMCs provided the cDNA or gDNA that served as material.

With 8 bases clipped from V and 4 bases from J, the junction kept 7 bases outside the gene matches. The CDR3 has 15 residues. CDR1 is SNHLY, CDR2 FYNNEI, per germline. Participants' own reports of clinical history determined their cohort assignment. In the original analysis: Reference gene primer amplification in the assay estimated nucleated cell counts. The repertoire was sequenced with immunoSEQ multiplex PCR; TCRdb's copy has only in-frame clones and lacks some. V and J calls and clone size follow that table, whereas D and trimming were derived from the DNA. Among 150,000 to 200,000 clones, roughly three quarters were seen once, and the ten largest hold about a sixth.

This clonotype originated in a woman in her forties or fifties with acute COVID-19. This rearrangement joins TRBV2 to TRBJ2-2; 10 bases are shared with TRBD1. Material: PBMCs or T cells enriched from blood (not recorded which). This chain's CDR3 is CASGDRGLGTGELFF. For the CDR3, the DNA is TGTGCCAGCGGGGACAGGGGTTTGGGCACCGGGGAGCTGTTTTTT.